A single sample gave rise to the 17 T cell receptor beta chains below, sequenced in a study of identical twins (TCRdb year 2016). The receptor library was made with 5' RACE. Data came from an Illumina HiSeq 2000. The public reads were reanalyzed by TCRdb: fastp trimming at Q25, MiXCR alignment, in-frame beta chains only. Entries that share a CDR3 protein sequence are merged under the most common genes and DNA. For this sample there are about 660,000 distinct CDR3 sequences; 8.6% appear just once. The top ten hold 0.98% of the sample. These records were also assigned to another study, of yellow fever vaccine responses in identical twins.

The material sequenced was PBMCs. These receptors were taken from a woman aged 18-29 years in good health.

V is TRBV7-9 and J is TRBJ1-2; D unclear. Germline V lookup: CDR1 SEHNR, CDR2 FQNEAQ (reference sequence). The CDR3 has 16 amino acids. V was shortened by 5 bases and J by 4 bases, with 20 bases between the two germline ends. The CDR3 loop reads CASSPGGKQSSYGYTF. The CDR3 DNA follows: TGTGCCAGCAGCCCAGGAGGGAAACAGAGCTCCTATGGCTACACCTTC.

This clonotype was counted ten times or more. The chain links TRBV2 to TRBJ2-4; D possibly corresponds to TRBD1 (5 bases). With 3 bases removed from V and 2 bases from J, the gap between germline ends came to 14 bases. The V gene's germline CDR1 is SNHLY and CDR2 FYNNEI. The CDR3 length is 16 residues. The chain's CDR3 is CASSEQGLGTKNIQYF. Here the CDR3 DNA reads TGTGCCAGCAGTGAGCAGGGTCTGGGAACCAAAAACATTCAGTACTTC.

The V call is TRBV3-1, the J call TRBJ2-1; 9 bases match TRBD2. CDR1 is LGHDT and CDR2 is YNNKEL in the germline V gene (reference sequence). This CDR3 is 15 amino acids long. The junction had 5 bases not matched to a gene; V was cut back by 3 bases and J by 5 bases. CDR3 loop: CASSQSGGPHNEQFF. The CDR3 DNA follows: TGTGCCAGCAGCCAGAGCGGGGGGCCCCACAATGAGCAGTTCTTC.

This clonotype was found a few times. The chain joins TRBV29-1 to TRBJ1-4, with 9 bases fitting TRBD1. The germline CDR1 and CDR2 sequences are SQVTM and ANQGSEA. V lost 5 bases and J lost 8; bases outside the gene matches: 9. This CDR3 is built from 14 residues. The CDR3 spells CSVNTGGAREKLFF. As DNA, the CDR3 is TGCAGCGTTAATACAGGGGGCGCGAGGGAAAAACTGTTTTTT.

This clonotype occurred many times. V is TRBV7-9 and J is TRBJ2-5; D is undetermined. The germline gives CDR1 SEHNR, CDR2 FQNEAQ (reference sequence). This CDR3 comprises 14 residues. The ends were cut back, 0 bases at V and 5 bases at J, with 10 bases in the middle. The CDR3 coding sequence is TGTGCCAGCAGCTTAGCTAAGGATGGGGAGACCCAGTACTTC. As protein: CASSLAKDGETQYF.

The chain joins TRBV25-1 to TRBJ1-2, with 9 bases that match TRBD1. The CDR3 is made up of 15 amino acids. Losses at the gene ends were 2 bases for V and 4 bases for J; bases not matched to a gene: 5. Germline V gene lookup returns CDR1 MGHDK and CDR2 SYGVNS. Here the CDR3 DNA reads TGTGCCAGCAGTGAAGGGGACAGGGTTTCCTATGGCTACACCTTC. This translates into CASSEGDRVSYGYTF.

This clonotype was detected ten times or more. The J gene is TRBJ1-5, the V gene TRBV12-3 or TRBV12-4; unclear D gene. The V end lost 5 bases, the J end lost 1 base, and 9 bases lay between the germline ends. CDR3 length: 14 residues. The CDR3 coding sequence is TGTGCCAGCAGTGGTAGAAGCAGCAATCAGCCCCAGCATTTT. Residues: CASSGRSSNQPQHF.

The V gene is TRBV20-1, the J gene TRBJ2-1; 7 bases are a match to TRBD2. The V and J ends lost 0 bases and 4 bases, in that order; junction bases with no gene match: 12. The germline V gene has CDR1 DFQATT and CDR2 SNEGSKA (reference sequence). This CDR3 comprises 17 residues. The CDR3 loop reads CSARDPSGLTSYNEQFF. The DNA of the CDR3 is TGCAGTGCTAGAGATCCTAGCGGATTAACCTCTTACAATGAGCAGTTCTTC.

The V and J genes are TRBV5-4 and TRBJ2-3; the D gene is possibly TRBD2 (5 bases). Germline V gene data show CDR1 as SGHNT and CDR2 as YYREEE (reference sequence). V lost 8 bases to trimming and J lost 5 bases, with 18 bases between them. The CDR3 loop spans 14 amino acids. DNA of the CDR3: TGTGCCAGGAGCCCCGGGATCCTCAGAGATACGCAGTATTTT. Its protein product is CARSPGILRDTQYF.

This clonotype was seen a few times. One junction end disagrees with the germline gene, perhaps due to a read error. J is TRBJ2-2 and V is TRBV20-1; D is possibly TRBD2 (6 bases). The CDR3 covers 16 residues. Germline V lookup: CDR1 DFQATT, CDR2 SNEGSKA (reference sequence). Written as DNA, the CDR3 is TGCAGTGCCAGAGGGCGGGACCGTGTCTTCACCGGGGAGCTGTTTTTT. This translates into CSARGRDRVFTGELFF.

V usage is TRBV7-9 and J usage is TRBJ2-3; D is perhaps TRBD2 (5 bases). Germline V gene sequence: CDR1 SEHNR, CDR2 FQNEAQ (reference sequence). This CDR3 has 14 residues. Trimming removed 4 bases from V and 4 bases from J, with 12 bases in between. The CDR3 loop reads CASSSGRVADTQYF. The CDR3 DNA sequence: TGTGCCAGCAGCTCGGGGAGAGTGGCAGATACGCAGTATTTT. Full variable domain (missing parts from reference TRBV7-9 and TRBJ2-3): DTGVSQNPRHKITKRGQNVTFRCDPISEHNRLYWYRQTLGQGPEFLTYFQNEAQLEKSRLLSDRFSAERPKGSFSTLEIQRTEQGDSAMYLCASSSGRVADTQYFGPGTRLTVL.

V is TRBV6-1 and J is TRBJ2-1; 7 bases are shared with TRBD2. CDR1 MNHNS and CDR2 SASEGT come from the germline V gene. J was trimmed by 1 base and V by 4 bases; bases with no gene match: 4. There are 15 residues in the CDR3. The CDR3 spells CASSGRLASYNEQFF. The CDR3 DNA is TGTGCCAGCAGTGGGAGACTAGCATCCTACAATGAGCAGTTCTTC.

The V and J genes are TRBV20-1 and TRBJ2-1; TRBD1 matches at 10 bases. The CDR3 loop spans 15 amino acids. Germline CDR1 is DFQATT and CDR2 is SNEGSKA (reference sequence). Germline trimming cut 3 bases from V and 2 bases from J; bases unmatched to any gene: 4. The CDR3 DNA sequence: TGCAGTGCTAGGCCTGGGACAGGGGCCTACAATGAGCAGTTCTTC. Encoded protein: CSARPGTGAYNEQFF.

This clonotype was recorded many times. The V gene is TRBV24-1, the J gene TRBJ2-1; TRBD1 matches 7 bases. This CDR3 is built from 17 residues. Germline loops: CDR1 KGHDR, CDR2 SFDVKD. V was pared by 3 bases and J by 4 bases, with 11 bases of the junction left unmatched. CDR3: CATSDRDRTTPYNEQFF. CDR3 nucleotide sequence: TGTGCCACCAGTGATAGGGACAGAACCACCCCTTACAATGAGCAGTTCTTC.

This clonotype turned up a few times. This chain connects TRBV5-5 to TRBJ2-3; possibly TRBD1 for D (5 bases). The CDR3 has 15 amino acids. Trimming took 0 bases from V and 2 from J, leaving 10 bases between them. Germline V gene lookup returns CDR1 SGHKS and CDR2 YYEKEE (reference sequence). The CDR3 is CASSLEGQVTDTQYF. The CDR3 DNA reads as TGTGCCAGCAGCTTGGAAGGACAAGTCACAGATACGCAGTATTTT.

This rearrangement joins TRBV30 to TRBJ2-1; D is undetermined. The length of the CDR3 is 12 residues. CDR1 and CDR2 (germline): GTSNPN, SVGIG (reference sequence). V lost 2 bases, J lost 4 bases, and 6 bases lay in between. CDR3 nucleotide sequence: TGTGCCTGGAGTTTCCTGTACAATGAGCAGTTCTTC. It specifies CAWSFLYNEQFF.

The chain joins TRBV7-9 to TRBJ2-5, with D maybe TRBD1 (6 bases). CDR1 SEHNR and CDR2 FQNEAQ come from the germline V gene (reference sequence). This CDR3 spans 15 amino acids. V lost 5 bases to trimming and J lost 5 bases, with 18 bases between them. The CDR3 DNA reads as TGTGCCAGCAGCCTGGGGGCCAACGCCTTTGAGACCCAGTACTTC. As protein: CASSLGANAFETQYF.